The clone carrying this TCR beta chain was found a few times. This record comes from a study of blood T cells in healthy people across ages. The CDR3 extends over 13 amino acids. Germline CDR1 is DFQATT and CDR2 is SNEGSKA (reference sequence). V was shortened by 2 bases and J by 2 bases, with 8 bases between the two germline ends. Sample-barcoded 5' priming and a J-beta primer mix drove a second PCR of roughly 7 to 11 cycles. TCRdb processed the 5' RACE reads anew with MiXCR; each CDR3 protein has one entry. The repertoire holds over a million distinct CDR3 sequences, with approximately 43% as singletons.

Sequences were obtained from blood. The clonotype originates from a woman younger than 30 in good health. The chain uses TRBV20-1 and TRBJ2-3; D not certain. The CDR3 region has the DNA TGCAGTGCTAGACTGGCGAACACAGATACGCAGTATTTT. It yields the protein CSARLANTDTQYF.